The 28 T cell receptor beta chains listed next were all sequenced from one sample in a study of Graves' ophthalmopathy and Graves' hyperthyroidism. The study amplified TCR beta CDR3 regions using RNA transcripts. A first-round RT-PCR used HTBI primers, followed by a second-round multiplex PCR. Each CDR3 protein is one row after TCRdb ran MiXCR on the multiplex PCR reads. The data show hundreds of thousands of distinct CDR3 sequences, about 20% seen once. The sequencing input was peripheral blood. The source of these receptors is a woman aged 18-30 years with stable Graves' hyperthyroidism. Some clones in this sample may be carry-over from other donors' samples.

The rearrangement joins TRBV27 to TRBJ2-5; tentatively, D is TRBD2 (6 bases). The CDR3 runs 16 residues. Germline V gives CDR1 MNHEY, CDR2 SMNVEV (reference sequence). V lost 2 bases and J 5 bases, leaving 18 bases between the germline ends. The CDR3 region is CASSLRAGRSPETQYF. The CDR3, as DNA: TGTGCCAGCAGTTTACGGGCGGGGAGAAGTCCGGAGACCCAGTACTTC.

The rearrangement links TRBV6-1 to TRBJ1-2; D unresolved. V lost 0 bases, J lost 2 bases, and 19 bases lay in between. The germline CDR1 and CDR2 sequences are MNHNS and SASEGT. CDR3 length: 18 amino acids. CDR3 sequence: CASSEASTPREGNYGYTF. The CDR3 bases are TGTGCCAGCAGTGAAGCCTCGACTCCCAGAGAGGGAAACTATGGCTACACCTTC.

The chain uses TRBV6-1 and TRBJ1-1; D possibly corresponds to TRBD1 (5 bases). Germline values: CDR1 MNHNS, CDR2 SASEGT. V lost 6 bases to trimming and J lost 1 base, with 12 bases between them. This CDR3 comprises 14 residues. CDR3 in amino acids: CASSSLGANTEAFF. CDR3 DNA sequence: TGTGCCAGCAGCTCCCTAGGGGCGAACACTGAAGCTTTCTTT.

The rearrangement uses TRBV6-2 or TRBV6-3 and TRBJ1-2; possible D gene TRBD1, 5 bases. The CDR3 runs to 15 residues. Germline values: CDR1 MNHEY, CDR2 SVGEGT. V was trimmed by 4 bases and J by 4 bases, leaving 16 bases between them. CDR3 in DNA: TGTGCCAGCAGTTCCTATGCCGACAGCCTCTATGGCTACACCTTC. It encodes CASSSYADSLYGYTF.

The chain joins TRBV27 to TRBJ1-2; 11 nucleotides agree with TRBD1. Germline CDR1 and CDR2: MNHEY and SMNVEV (reference sequence). The CDR3 spans 16 residues. V gave up 2 bases and J gave up 4 bases; unmatched junction bases: 6. As DNA, the CDR3 is TGTGCCAGCAGTTTACCGCCGGGACAGGGGGTCTATGGCTACACCTTC. Protein sequence: CASSLPPGQGVYGYTF.

This clonotype was counted many times. The gene calls are TRBV3-1 and TRBJ1-1; tentative D call: TRBD1 (6 bases). The V gene lost 6 bases and the J gene lost 4 bases, with 15 bases spanning the gap. Germline V CDR1 and CDR2: LGHDT, YNNKEL (reference sequence). This CDR3 contains 14 residues. The CDR3 nucleotides are TGTGCCAGCAGTGCCTCGGGGGGCGTCACTGAAGCTTTCTTT. Its protein product is CASSASGGVTEAFF.

This clonotype showed up just a few times. The chain is built from TRBV6-1 and TRBJ1-5; TRBD1 matches 11 bases. V dropped 5 bases and J dropped 1; count of bases not matched to a gene: 7. Per germline, CDR1 MNHNS and CDR2 SASEGT. The CDR3 length is 17 residues. The CDR3, as DNA: TGTGCCAGCAGTAATGGACAGGGGGCGCGGAGCAATCAGCCCCAGCATTTT. Its protein product is CASSNGQGARSNQPQHF.

Many counts were recorded for this clonotype. J is TRBJ1-2 and V is TRBV4-1; possibly TRBD1 for D (5 bases). This CDR3 spans 17 amino acids. V gave up 0 bases and J gave up 6 bases, with 20 bases separating them. Germline CDR1 reads MGHRA; CDR2 reads YSYEKL. The chain's CDR3 is CASSQERWWQGINGYTF. The CDR3 bases are TGCGCCAGCAGCCAAGAAAGATGGTGGCAGGGAATTAATGGCTACACCTTC.

At least ten counts were recorded for this clonotype. A read error may account for a junction end that differs from germline. This chain links TRBV7-8 with TRBJ2-7, with 7 bases aligning to TRBD1. Germline V lookup: CDR1 SGHVS, CDR2 FQNEAQ. CDR3 length: 16 residues. CDR3 nucleotides: TGTGCCAGCACCTTATATGACAGGGTTCATGCCTACGAGCAGTACTTC. Residues: CASTLYDRVHAYEQYF.

The gene calls are TRBV20-1 and TRBJ2-7, with D possibly being TRBD2 (5 bases). The germline V gene encodes CDR1 DFQATT and CDR2 SNEGSKA (reference sequence). This CDR3 region has 14 residues. V lost 2 bases and J lost 0, with 11 bases in between. Written as DNA, the CDR3 is TGCAGTGCTAGATCCGGACGGGACTCCTACGAGCAGTACTTC. This sequence encodes CSARSGRDSYEQYF.

This clonotype appeared once. A junction boundary mismatches the germline segment, possibly from a read error. The V and J genes are TRBV6-1 and TRBJ2-4, with 9 bases matching TRBD1. CDR1 and CDR2 from the germline V gene are MNHNS and SASEGT. The length of the CDR3 is 14 residues. The DNA for the CDR3 is TGCGCCAGCAGTCCTACAGGGGGCTCGGACATTCAGTACTTC. Encoded protein: CASSPTGGSDIQYF.

This clonotype was seen repeatedly, ten times or more. The chain couples TRBV28 to TRBJ1-2, with D perhaps matching TRBD1 (6 bases). Germline values: CDR1 MDHEN, CDR2 SYDVKM. The V gene lost 10 bases and the J gene lost 8 bases, with 14 bases spanning the gap. The CDR3 has 11 residues. DNA of the CDR3: TGTGCCATTTCGTCCGGGGGCGGCTACACCTTC. Protein: CAISSGGGYTF.

This clonotype occurred many times. The chain combines TRBV20-1 with TRBJ2-2; D may be TRBD2 (6 bases). Deletions cut 6 bases from V and 5 bases from J, with 13 bases between. Germline CDR1 reads DFQATT; CDR2 reads SNEGSKA (reference sequence). The CDR3 is 13 residues long. In DNA form, the CDR3 reads TGCAGTGCACGGGACTTTGGGACCGGGGAGCTGTTTTTT. This sequence encodes CSARDFGTGELFF.

This clonotype appeared many times. The genes are TRBV11-2 and TRBJ2-7; the D is unclear. Per the germline V gene, CDR1 is SGHAT and CDR2 is FQNNGV. The V end lost 3 bases, the J end lost 5 bases, and 8 bases lay between the germline ends. The CDR3 runs to 12 residues. The CDR3 DNA sequence: TGTGCCAGCAGCTTCGCTCCCCACGAGCAGTACTTC. Translating gives CASSFAPHEQYF.

This clonotype was detected only a few times. V is TRBV20-1 and J is TRBJ1-1, with unresolved D. The CDR3 consists of 12 residues. V dropped 3 bases and J dropped 7 bases, with 12 bases sitting between them. Germline V CDR1 and CDR2: DFQATT, SNEGSKA (reference sequence). The chain's CDR3 is CSASEDPYEAFF. The CDR3 nucleotides are TGCAGTGCTAGCGAGGACCCCTATGAAGCTTTCTTT.

Many counts were recorded for this clonotype. This chain connects TRBV28 to TRBJ1-2; TRBD1 matches 8 bases. Germline values: CDR1 MDHEN, CDR2 SYDVKM. CDR3 length equals 14 residues. The V segment lost 5 bases and the J segment 7 bases; nucleotides outside the gene matches: 9. CDR3 in DNA: TGTGCCAGCAGTATCCAGGGGGCAGAGTTTGGCTACACCTTC. It yields the protein CASSIQGAEFGYTF.

This sequence joins TRBV6-1 and TRBJ2-5; 7 nucleotides match TRBD2. Trimming at V came to 3 bases and at J to 7 bases, leaving 5 bases not matched to a gene. Germline V gene sequence: CDR1 MNHNS, CDR2 SASEGT. The CDR3 is made up of 13 amino acids. CDR3 residues: CASSDRGSVTQYF. DNA of the CDR3: TGTGCCAGCAGTGATCGCGGGAGTGTGACCCAGTACTTC.

This clonotype was recorded many times. This sequence joins TRBV20-1 and TRBJ1-2; possible D gene TRBD1, 6 bases. V lost 6 bases, J lost 2 bases, and 16 bases lay in between. This CDR3 spans 14 amino acids. The germline V gene has CDR1 DFQATT and CDR2 SNEGSKA (reference sequence). The DNA for the CDR3 is TGCAGTGCCTCAACAGGGAACTACAACTATGGCTACACCTTC. It codes for CSASTGNYNYGYTF.

Ten or more counts support this clonotype. This rearrangement joins TRBV2 to TRBJ2-7, with 7 bases aligning to TRBD1. The CDR3 runs to 13 residues. Germline assignment: CDR1 SNHLY and CDR2 FYNNEI. V was pared by 6 bases and J by 7 bases, with 9 bases of the junction left unmatched. CDR3 sequence: CASRATGEKEQYF. As DNA, the CDR3 is TGTGCCAGCAGGGCTACAGGGGAGAAGGAGCAGTACTTC.

Points on this clonotype: This may come from a read error, since a much larger clone is one base off. V gene TRBV30 combines with J gene TRBJ1-2; D remains unclear. This CDR3 comprises 14 residues. Germline CDR1 is GTSNPN and CDR2 is SVGIG (reference sequence). The chain's CDR3 is CAWNLWTVGYGCTF. CDR3 in DNA: TGTGCCTGGAACCTGTGGACTGTAGGCTATGGCTGCACCTTC.

This clonotype has a count of ten or more. The chain joins TRBV7-9 to TRBJ2-5; D remains unclear. The CDR3 consists of 13 residues. Germline V lookup: CDR1 SEHNR, CDR2 FQNEAQ (reference sequence). The V and J ends lost 1 base and 9 bases respectively, with 12 bases between them. The CDR3 here is CASSLGPRVPQYF. CDR3 nucleotide sequence: TGTGCCAGCAGCTTAGGGCCTAGAGTCCCCCAGTACTTC. The full variable domain, with the rest looked up from reference TRBV7-9 and TRBJ2-5, is DTGVSQNPRHKITKRGQNVTFRCDPISEHNRLYWYRQTLGQGPEFLTYFQNEAQLEKSRLLSDRFSAERPKGSFSTLEIQRTEQGDSAMYLCASSLGPRVPQYFGPGTRLLVL.

This clonotype came up many times. The gene calls are TRBV10-3 and TRBJ2-7; TRBD1 might be the D (5 bases). V lost 5 bases and J lost 5, with 19 bases in between. CDR3 size: 15 residues. The germline gives CDR1 ENHRY, CDR2 SYGVKD. The CDR3 sequence: CAISYRRGETDEQYF. The CDR3 region has the DNA TGTGCCATCAGTTATAGAAGGGGTGAAACGGACGAGCAGTACTTC.

This clonotype has a count of ten or more. This chain's CDR3 is CSVVGGRVNYGYTF. The CDR3 region has the DNA TGCAGCGTAGTGGGGGGCAGAGTAAACTATGGCTACACCTTC. The chain joins TRBV29-1 to TRBJ1-2; D is possibly TRBD1 (6 bases). Trimming left V 6 bases short and J 2 bases short, with 16 bases between. There are 14 residues in the CDR3. Germline CDR1 SQVTM, CDR2 ANQGSEA. Full variable domain (rest looked up from reference TRBV29-1 and TRBJ1-2): SAVISQKPSRDICQRGTSLTIQCQVDSQVTMMFWYRQQPGQSLTLIATANQGSEATYESGFVIDKFPISRPNLTFSTLTVSNMSPEDSSIYLCSVVGGRVNYGYTFGSGTRLTVV.

This clonotype was detected many times. The chain uses TRBV11-2 and TRBJ1-1; 9 bases map to TRBD1. From germline, CDR1 is SGHAT and CDR2 FQNNGV. After removal of 3 bases from V and 4 bases from J, the junction contained 9 bases not matched to a gene. The CDR3 runs to 16 residues. The CDR3 sequence is CASSFVEGQGSTEAFF. The CDR3 nucleotides are TGTGCCAGCAGCTTTGTGGAGGGACAGGGCTCCACTGAAGCTTTCTTT.

The rearrangement uses TRBV2 and TRBJ2-5, with 7 bases lining up with TRBD2. The CDR3 spans 15 residues. The germline gives CDR1 SNHLY, CDR2 FYNNEI. J was trimmed by 4 bases and V by 3 bases; bases with no gene match: 8. The CDR3 sequence is CASSDDAGVAETQYF. CDR3 nucleotide sequence: TGTGCCAGCAGTGATGACGCGGGAGTTGCAGAGACCCAGTACTTC.

The V gene is TRBV12-3 or TRBV12-4, the J gene TRBJ1-2; D unclear. The V and J ends lost 3 bases and 3 bases respectively, with 11 bases between them. The CDR3 spans 14 residues. CDR3 residues: CASSLPWEDYGYTF. DNA of the CDR3: TGTGCCAGCAGTTTGCCTTGGGAGGACTATGGCTACACCTTC.

This clonotype has a count of ten or more. The chain links TRBV15 to TRBJ2-5; possibly TRBD1 for D (6 bases). This CDR3 is built from 15 residues. Looked up from germline, CDR1 is LNHNV and CDR2 is YYDKDF (reference sequence). Trimming cost V 0 bases and J 5 bases, with 13 bases left between them. CDR3 region: CATSRDMGQGETQYF. The CDR3 DNA sequence: TGTGCCACCAGCAGAGATATGGGTCAGGGGGAGACCCAGTACTTC.

Note on this clonotype: At one end the junction does not follow the germline gene, possibly because of a read error. This sequence joins TRBV4-2 and TRBJ2-7; D not certain. Germline CDR1 reads LGHNA; CDR2 reads YNFKEQ. This CDR3 spans 16 amino acids. CDR3 sequence (DNA): TGTGCCAGCAGCCAAGTCGTTTTTCAGACCGAGTACGAGCAGCACTTC. Protein sequence: CASSQVVFQTEYEQHF.